The 5 T cell receptor beta chains below were found in one sample sequenced in a study of shared clonotypes between healthy human individuals. Clones were sequenced by immunoSEQ multiplex PCR, and TCRdb holds only the in-frame ones, with some missing. Among around 1.1 million clones, roughly 80% were seen once, and the ten largest hold over 0.8%. The sequenced sample was memory CD4+ T cells from PBMCs. Subset given: CD45RA-negative fraction. The receptor source for this set is a man younger than 35 in good health. Some clones in this sample may be carry-over from other donors' samples.

This clone was observed a handful of times. This chain uses TRBV11-2 with TRBJ1-4; D uncertain. Trimming removed 3 bases from V and 6 bases from J, with 2 bases in between. From germline, CDR1 is SGHAT and CDR2 FQNNGV. This CDR3 has 11 residues. CDR3 in DNA: TGTGCCAGCAGCTTTCATGAAAAACTGTTTTTT. Residues: CASSFHEKLFF.

This chain uses TRBV19 with TRBJ1-2; unclear D gene. Trimming left V 7 bases short and J 4 bases short, with 16 bases between. Germline CDR1 reads LNHDA; CDR2 reads SQIVND (reference sequence). There are 14 residues in the CDR3. The DNA for the CDR3 is TGTGCCAGTACCCAGAGCCGAGGACCCTATGGCTACACCTTC. Amino acids: CASTQSRGPYGYTF.

V gene TRBV28 combines with J gene TRBJ2-3, with 8 bases matching TRBD1. CDR1 and CDR2 (germline): MDHEN, SYDVKM. CDR3 length equals 17 residues. Trimming removed 1 base from V and 4 bases from J; junction bases left unmatched: 10. CDR3 bases: TGTGCCAGCAGTTTATCCCTAGCAGGGGGCTTGGCAGATACGCAGTATTTT. It codes for CASSLSLAGGLADTQYF. Filled out from reference TRBV28 and TRBJ2-3, the complete variable domain reads DVKVTQSSRYLVKRTGEKVFLECVQDMDHENMFWYRQDPGLGLRLIYFSYDVKMKEKGDIPEGYSVSREKKERFSLILESASTNQTSMYLCASSLSLAGGLADTQYFGPGTRLTVL.

The chain uses TRBV9 and TRBJ1-3; D gene unclear. CDR3 length: 17 residues. The germline V gene encodes CDR1 SGDLS and CDR2 YYNGEE. V lost 0 bases to trimming and J lost 0 bases, with 13 bases between them. DNA of the CDR3: TGTGCCAGCAGCGTAGGCTCGCGGGCCAGCTCTGGAAACACCATATATTTT. As protein: CASSVGSRASSGNTIYF.

The V call is TRBV5-1, the J call TRBJ2-4; TRBD2 is a possible D gene (5 bases). V was trimmed by 0 bases and J by 7 bases, leaving 11 bases between them. The CDR3 extends over 14 amino acids. CDR1 is SGHRS and CDR2 is YFSETQ in the germline V gene. The CDR3 DNA reads as TGCGCCAGCAGCTTGGCTGGAGAGGGTAACATTCAGTACTTC. Protein: CASSLAGEGNIQYF.